The rows below give T cell receptor beta chains drawn from one sample of a study of blood T cells in healthy people across ages. TCRdb reanalysed the 5' RACE reads using MiXCR and keeps one entry per CDR3 protein. The sample yields over 750,000 distinct CDR3 sequences, roughly 25% seen once. Separately, the same data were catalogued under a study of T cells of mothers and their children.

The specimen was blood. These TCRs come from a boy between 10 and 17 years old in good health. Both conserved end residues are part of each CDR3. The D gene is left open where the match is weak. Clone size is given for some rows only: seen once, a few or many times, or a class if the clone is expanded.

D gene	V gene	clone size	J gene	CDR3 protein	CDR3 DNA
TRBD1	TRBV4-1	.	TRBJ2-1	CASSPEVGTGYTEQFF	TGCGCCAGCAGCCCCGAAGTCGGGACAGGTTATACTGAGCAGTTCTTC
.	TRBV6-2/TRBV6-3	once	TRBJ2-5	CASSNSGFLYF	TGTGCCAGCAGTAACTCAGGATTTCTGTACTTC
.	TRBV10-3	.	TRBJ2-5	CAIRTGQTTTLETQYF	TGTGCCATCAGGACCGGACAAACCACTACATTGGAGACCCAGTACTTC
.	TRBV7-8	.	TRBJ2-3	CASSLTRGGADTQYF	TGTGCCAGCAGCTTAACCCGAGGGGGTGCAGATACGCAGTATTTT
.	TRBV25-1	.	TRBJ2-4	CASRDTGQHIQYF	TGTGCCAGCAGGGATACAGGGCAACACATTCAGTACTTC
.	TRBV28	.	TRBJ1-1	CASSLILLNTEAFF	TGTGCCAGCAGTCTCATCCTTCTGAACACTGAAGCTTTCTTT
.	TRBV5-1	.	TRBJ2-7	CASSLYGDKTYEQYF	TGCGCCAGCAGCTTGTATGGGGACAAGACCTACGAGCAGTACTTC
TRBD2	TRBV5-6	.	TRBJ2-2	CASDFGLAENTGELFF	TGTGCCAGCGACTTCGGGCTAGCGGAGAACACCGGGGAGCTGTTTTTT
.	TRBV28	.	TRBJ2-1	CASRYSGAHNEQFF	TGTGCCAGCAGGTATAGCGGAGCCCACAATGAGCAGTTCTTC
TRBD1	TRBV28	.	TRBJ1-4	CASSSYRGQGGEKLFF	TGTGCCAGCAGTTCGTACCGCGGACAGGGAGGTGAAAAACTGTTTTTT
.	TRBV7-3	.	TRBJ1-1	CASSRNINTEAFF	TGTGCCAGCAGCCGAAACATAAACACTGAAGCTTTCTTT
TRBD2	TRBV20-1	.	TRBJ2-1	CSARATSGSAKYNEQFF	TGCAGTGCTAGAGCGACTAGCGGGAGTGCCAAATACAATGAGCAGTTCTTC
TRBD2	TRBV7-2	once	TRBJ2-5	CASRHMTSGGQETQYF	TGTGCCAGCAGACATATGACTAGCGGGGGCCAAGAGACCCAGTACTTC
.	TRBV2	.	TRBJ2-7	CASSEGRAPYEQYF	TGTGCCAGCAGTGAAGGCAGGGCGCCCTACGAGCAGTACTTC
TRBD1	TRBV7-9	.	TRBJ2-5	CASSPPEGTGQETQYF	TGTGCCAGCAGCCCGCCCGAAGGGACAGGTCAAGAGACCCAGTACTTC
.	TRBV6-6	.	TRBJ2-5	CASTTQEQETQYF	TGTGCCAGCACCACCCAAGAGCAAGAGACCCAGTACTTC
.	TRBV10-3	few	TRBJ2-3	CAISRDLTDTQYF	TGTGCCATCTCTAGGGACCTCACAGATACGCAGTATTTT
TRBD1	TRBV15	.	TRBJ1-3	CATSSGTGGNTIYF	TGTGCCACCAGCTCCGGGACAGGGGGCAACACCATATATTTT
.	TRBV27	.	TRBJ2-3	CAASSTPDTQYF	TGTGCTGCGAGTTCTACACCAGATACGCAGTATTTT
TRBD2	TRBV29-1	few	TRBJ2-5	CSVEGGDGGRGLEQYF	TGCAGCGTTGAAGGCGGGGACGGCGGGAGAGGTCTGGAGCAGTACTTC
TRBD2	TRBV6-1	few	TRBJ2-3	CASRRTSGGTDTQYF	TGTGCCAGCAGGAGGACTAGCGGGGGCACAGATACGCAGTATTTT
TRBD2	TRBV9	.	TRBJ2-7	CASSVGSGADYEQYF	TGTGCCAGCAGCGTAGGGAGCGGGGCCGACTACGAGCAGTACTTC
.	TRBV7-9	.	TRBJ1-1	CASSLEGGAFF	TGTGCCAGCAGCTTAGAAGGTGGAGCTTTCTTT
.	TRBV6-2/TRBV6-3	.	TRBJ2-1	CASSYKEETYNEQFF	TGTGCCAGCAGTTACAAGGAGGAAACCTACAATGAGCAGTTCTTC
TRBD1	TRBV29-1	few	TRBJ2-5	CSVTLQGWEQYF	TGCAGCGTTACGTTACAGGGGTGGGAGCAGTACTTC
TRBD1	TRBV19	few	TRBJ1-4	CASSIARGGDEKLFF	TGTGCCAGTAGTATAGCCCGAGGGGGCGATGAAAAACTGTTTTTT
TRBD2	TRBV4-2	.	TRBJ2-4	CASSQDLAGGVDIQYF	TGTGCCAGCAGCCAAGATTTGGCGGGGGGGGTTGACATTCAGTACTTC
TRBD1	TRBV20-1	few	TRBJ1-4	CSARDVRSQGRNEKLFF	TGCAGTGCTAGAGATGTGCGCTCACAGGGGAGAAATGAAAAACTGTTTTTT
.	TRBV28	.	TRBJ2-4	CASTMHRLEAKNIQYF	TGTGCCAGCACCATGCACAGGCTTGAGGCCAAAAACATTCAGTACTTC
.	TRBV12-3/TRBV12-4	few	TRBJ1-6	CASTMWQYNSPLHF	TGTGCCAGCACCATGTGGCAATATAATTCACCCCTCCACTTT
TRBD1	TRBV11-2	.	TRBJ2-5	CASSPTSAGGRKTQYF	TGTGCCAGCAGCCCGACGTCAGCAGGGGGCAGGAAGACCCAGTACTTC
.	TRBV27	.	TRBJ2-3	CASSLMLEGSTDTQYF	TGTGCCAGCAGTTTAATGCTGGAGGGTAGCACAGATACGCAGTATTTT
.	TRBV7-9	.	TRBJ2-1	CASSLAVLSHEQFF	TGTGCCAGCAGCTTAGCGGTGCTATCCCATGAGCAGTTCTTC
.	TRBV28	.	TRBJ1-4	CASRTIDEKLFF	TGTGCCAGCAGAACAATAGATGAAAAACTGTTTTTT
TRBD1	TRBV4-1	.	TRBJ2-7	CASSLNERTGIVEQYF	TGCGCCAGCAGTCTCAACGAAAGGACAGGGATTGTCGAGCAGTACTTC
.	TRBV20-1	few	TRBJ2-5	CSARGPSSETQYF	TGCAGTGCTAGAGGGCCTAGTTCCGAGACCCAGTACTTC
TRBD2	TRBV12-3/TRBV12-4	.	TRBJ2-3	CASSTGTTHTDTQYF	TGTGCTAGCTCAACCGGGACTACTCACACAGATACGCAGTATTTT
.	TRBV7-9	.	TRBJ1-1	CASSPPQNTEAFF	TGTGCCAGCAGCCCTCCCCAGAACACTGAAGCTTTCTTT
TRBD2	TRBV7-3	.	TRBJ2-3	CASSLHSGSSTDTQYF	TGTGCCAGCAGCTTACATAGCGGGAGTTCAACAGATACGCAGTATTTT
.	TRBV29-1	.	TRBJ1-4	CSAGTGEKLFF	TGCAGCGCTGGCACGGGCGAAAAACTGTTTTTT